The clone carrying this T cell receptor beta chain was picked up many times. The antigen is undetermined. Amplified TCR beta CDR3 regions came from RNA transcripts. In the first-round RT-PCR of the TCR CDR3, the HTBI primer set was used. Each CDR3 protein is one row after TCRdb ran MiXCR on the multiplex PCR reads. The sample holds around 250,000 distinct CDR3 sequences, around 17% seen once. Germline-derived CDR1 and CDR2 are LGHDT and YNNKEL (reference sequence). This CDR3 contains 16 residues. Trimming took 2 bases from V and 5 from J; bases not matched to a gene: 6. These data originate in a study of T cells in Graves' hyperthyroidism and ophthalmopathy. Notes on the study in general: Among thyroid clonotypes expanded above 0.001, most also appeared in blood. Ophthalmopathy was distinguished from stable hyperthyroidism by 13 V-J signatures.

Disease lasting under 3 months, a NOSPECS grade of at least 4, and a Clinical Activity Score of at least 3 were features of the ophthalmopathy patients. Diagnoses rested on clinical symptoms, serum thyroxine and TRAb, thyroid ultrasound and orbital computed tomography. The genes are TRBV3-1 and TRBJ1-3, with TRBD1 matching over 10 bases. The source material was blood. This TCR derives from a woman aged 18-30 years with Graves' ophthalmopathy. CDR3 residues: CASSQHGQGERNTIYF. The CDR3 DNA is TGTGCCAGCAGCCAACATGGACAGGGGGAACGAAACACCATATATTTT.